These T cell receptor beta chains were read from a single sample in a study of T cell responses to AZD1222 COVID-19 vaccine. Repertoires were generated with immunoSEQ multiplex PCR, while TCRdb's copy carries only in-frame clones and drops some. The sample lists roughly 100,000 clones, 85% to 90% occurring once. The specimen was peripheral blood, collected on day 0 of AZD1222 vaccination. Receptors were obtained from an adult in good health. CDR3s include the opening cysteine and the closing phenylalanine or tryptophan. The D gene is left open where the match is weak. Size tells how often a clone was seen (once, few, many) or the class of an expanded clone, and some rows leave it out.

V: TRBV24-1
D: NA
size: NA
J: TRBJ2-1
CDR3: CATSAQQGAYNEQFF
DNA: TGTGCCACCAGTGCCCAACAGGGTGCCTACAATGAGCAGTTCTTC

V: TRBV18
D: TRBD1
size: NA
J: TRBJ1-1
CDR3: CASSPPDRVNTEAFF
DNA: TGTGCCAGCTCACCCCCTGACAGGGTGAACACTGAAGCTTTCTTT

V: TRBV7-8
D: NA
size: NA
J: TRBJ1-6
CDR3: CASSPIKRDALYSPLHF
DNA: TGTGCCAGCAGCCCGATAAAACGGGACGCCTTGTATTCACCCCTCCACTTT

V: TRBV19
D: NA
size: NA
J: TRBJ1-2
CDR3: CASSIWVGGRGYGYTF
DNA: TGTGCCAGTAGTATATGGGTCGGAGGTAGGGGCTATGGCTACACCTTC

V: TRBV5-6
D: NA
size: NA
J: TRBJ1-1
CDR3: CASRPQGNTEAFF
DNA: TGTGCCAGCAGGCCACAGGGGAACACTGAAGCTTTCTTT

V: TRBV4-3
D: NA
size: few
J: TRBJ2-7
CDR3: CASSPDLWGREQYF
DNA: TGCGCCAGCAGCCCCGATTTGTGGGGGCGCGAGCAGTACTTC

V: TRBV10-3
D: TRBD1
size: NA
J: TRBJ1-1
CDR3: CAMKGDSRNTEAFF
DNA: TGTGCCATGAAAGGGGACAGTAGGAACACTGAAGCTTTCTTT

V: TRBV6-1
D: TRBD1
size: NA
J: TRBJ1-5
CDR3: CASSERQGFGNQPQHF
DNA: TGTGCCAGCAGTGAAAGACAGGGGTTTGGCAATCAGCCCCAGCATTTT

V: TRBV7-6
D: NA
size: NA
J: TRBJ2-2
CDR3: CASWTGFPGELFF
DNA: TGTGCCAGCTGGACTGGGTTCCCGGGGGAGCTGTTTTTT

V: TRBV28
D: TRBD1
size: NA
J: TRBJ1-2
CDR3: CASSPQGTYGYTF
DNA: TGTGCCAGCAGTCCACAGGGGACCTATGGCTACACCTTC

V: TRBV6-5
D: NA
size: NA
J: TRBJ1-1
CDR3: CASRDDRLEAFF
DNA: TGTGCCAGCAGGGACGATCGGCTTGAAGCTTTCTTT

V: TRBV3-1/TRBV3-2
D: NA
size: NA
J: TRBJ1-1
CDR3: CASSPDRMNTEAFF
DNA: TGTGCCAGCAGCCCGGACCGGATGAACACTGAAGCTTTCTTT

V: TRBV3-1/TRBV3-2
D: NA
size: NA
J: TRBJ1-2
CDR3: CASSHGAFGYTF
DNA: TGTGCCAGCAGCCATGGGGCTTTTGGCTACACCTTC

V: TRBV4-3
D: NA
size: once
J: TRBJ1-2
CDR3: CASSQVGEAYGYTF
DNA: TGCGCCAGCAGCCAAGTAGGGGAGGCCTATGGCTACACCTTC

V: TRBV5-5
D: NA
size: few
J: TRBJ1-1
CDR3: CASSLEGYNTEAFF
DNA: TGTGCCAGCAGCTTAGAGGGGTATAACACTGAAGCTTTCTTT

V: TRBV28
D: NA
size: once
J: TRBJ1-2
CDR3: CASSLSGNTGTF
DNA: TGTGCCAGCAGTTTATCCGGGAACACGGGTACCTTC

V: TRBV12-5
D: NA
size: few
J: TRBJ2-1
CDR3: CASGTRSEQFF
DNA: TGTGCTAGTGGCACTAGATCTGAGCAGTTCTTC

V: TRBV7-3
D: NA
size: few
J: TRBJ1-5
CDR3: CASSLGTLYSNQPQHF
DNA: TGTGCCAGCAGCTTAGGGACACTTTATAGCAATCAGCCCCAGCATTTT

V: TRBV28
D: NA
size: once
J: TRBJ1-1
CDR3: CASSFVAYGNTEAFF
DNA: TGTGCCAGCAGTTTTGTTGCGTATGGGAACACTGAAGCTTTCTTT

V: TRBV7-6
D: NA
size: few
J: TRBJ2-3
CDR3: CASSLKSADTQYF
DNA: TGTGCCAGCAGCTTAAAATCGGCAGATACGCAGTATTTT

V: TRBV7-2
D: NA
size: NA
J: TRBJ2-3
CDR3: CASSHERSTDTQYF
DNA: TGTGCCAGCAGCCATGAGAGGAGCACAGATACGCAGTATTTT

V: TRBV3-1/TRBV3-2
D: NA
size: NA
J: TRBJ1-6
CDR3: CASSQMGGMASPLHF
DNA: TGTGCCAGCAGCCAGATGGGAGGGATGGCGTCACCCCTCCACTTT

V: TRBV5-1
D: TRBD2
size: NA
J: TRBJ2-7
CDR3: CASSLVSGGAAYEQYF
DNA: TGCGCCAGCAGCTTGGTGTCCGGGGGGGCTGCCTACGAGCAGTACTTC

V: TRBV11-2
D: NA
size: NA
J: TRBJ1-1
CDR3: CASSLTGAAGSNTEAFF
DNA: TGTGCCAGCAGCTTAACGGGGGCGGCGGGTTCAAACACTGAAGCTTTCTTT

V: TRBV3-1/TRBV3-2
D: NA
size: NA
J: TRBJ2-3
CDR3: CASSQVWAKSTDTQYF
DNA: TGTGCCAGCAGCCAAGTGTGGGCGAAGAGCACAGATACGCAGTATTTT

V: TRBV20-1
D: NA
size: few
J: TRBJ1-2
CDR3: CSASPGYGYTF
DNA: TGCAGTGCTAGCCCGGGCTATGGCTACACCTTC

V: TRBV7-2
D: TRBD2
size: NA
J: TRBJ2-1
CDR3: CASSLAGTSGVAEQFF
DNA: TGTGCCAGCAGCTTAGCCGGGACTAGCGGGGTGGCTGAGCAGTTCTTC

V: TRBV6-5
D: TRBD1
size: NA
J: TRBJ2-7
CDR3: CASSYGDRDYEQYF
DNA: TGTGCCAGCAGTTACGGCGACAGGGACTACGAGCAGTACTTC

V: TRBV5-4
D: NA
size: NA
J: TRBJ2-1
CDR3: CASSLSGRGHSYNEQFF
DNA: TGTGCCAGCAGCCTATCCGGGCGGGGGCACTCCTACAATGAGCAGTTCTTC

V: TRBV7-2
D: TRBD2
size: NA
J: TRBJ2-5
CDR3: CASSIGTSRETQYF
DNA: TGTGCCAGCAGCATCGGGACTAGCCGTGAGACCCAGTACTTC

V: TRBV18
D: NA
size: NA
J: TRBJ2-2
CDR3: CASSRMNTGELFF
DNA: TGTGCCAGCTCACGTATGAACACCGGGGAGCTGTTTTTT

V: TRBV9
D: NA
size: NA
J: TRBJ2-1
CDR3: CASSPPGVNEQFF
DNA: TGTGCCAGCAGTCCTCCGGGGGTCAATGAGCAGTTCTTC

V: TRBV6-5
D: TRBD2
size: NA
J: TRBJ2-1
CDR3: CASSYSLLAGGSEQFF
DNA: TGTGCCAGCAGCTACTCCTTACTAGCGGGGGGGAGTGAGCAGTTCTTC

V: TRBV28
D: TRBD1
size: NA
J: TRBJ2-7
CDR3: CASSLSGQGGARYF
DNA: TGTGCCAGCAGTTTATCGGGACAGGGAGGGGCTAGGTACTTC

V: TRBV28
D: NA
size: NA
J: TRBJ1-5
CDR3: CASSLFNRVSQPQHF
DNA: TGTGCCAGCAGTTTATTCAACAGGGTGTCTCAGCCCCAGCATTTT

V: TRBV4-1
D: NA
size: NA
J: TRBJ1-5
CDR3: CASSRSALGQQPQHF
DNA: TGCGCCAGCAGTCGTTCGGCCCTGGGCCAACAGCCCCAGCATTTT

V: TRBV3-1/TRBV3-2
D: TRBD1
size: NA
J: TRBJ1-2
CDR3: CASSQERGGTGSFYSGYTF
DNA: TGTGCCAGCAGCCAAGAAAGGGGTGGGACAGGGTCGTTCTATAGTGGCTACACCTTC

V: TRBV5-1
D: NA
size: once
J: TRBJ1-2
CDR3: CASSLGQSNYGYTF
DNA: TGCGCCAGCAGCTTGGGTCAGAGTAACTATGGCTACACCTTC

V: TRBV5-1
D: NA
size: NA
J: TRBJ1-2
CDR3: CASSWATGINYGYTF
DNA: TGCGCCAGCAGCTGGGCAACCGGGATCAACTATGGCTACACCTTC

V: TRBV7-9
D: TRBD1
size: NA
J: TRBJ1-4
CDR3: CASSLVGQANEKLFF
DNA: TGTGCCAGCAGCTTGGTGGGACAGGCGAATGAAAAACTGTTTTTT

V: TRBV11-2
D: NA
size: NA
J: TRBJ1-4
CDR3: CASRLGANEKLFF
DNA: TGTGCCAGCAGGCTGGGGGCTAATGAAAAACTGTTTTTT

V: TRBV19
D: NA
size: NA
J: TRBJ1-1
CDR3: CASSIIRGNTEAFF
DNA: TGTGCCAGTAGTATAATTAGGGGGAACACTGAAGCTTTCTTT

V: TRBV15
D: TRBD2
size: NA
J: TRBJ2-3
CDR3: CATTASSGGSDTQYF
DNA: TGTGCCACCACAGCCTCTAGCGGGGGTTCAGATACGCAGTATTTT

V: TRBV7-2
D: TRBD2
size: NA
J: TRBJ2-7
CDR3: CASSPRLAGYEQYF
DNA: TGTGCCAGCAGCCCGAGGCTAGCGGGGTACGAGCAGTACTTC

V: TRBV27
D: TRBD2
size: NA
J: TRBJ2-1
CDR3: CASSIAGREGNEQFF
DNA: TGTGCCAGCAGCATAGCGGGGAGAGAGGGAAATGAGCAGTTCTTC

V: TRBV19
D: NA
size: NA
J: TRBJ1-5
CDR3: CASSFASYSNQPQHF
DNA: TGTGCCAGTAGTTTTGCATCGTATAGCAATCAGCCCCAGCATTTT

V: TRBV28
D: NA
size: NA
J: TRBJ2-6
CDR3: CASSLNSGANVLTF
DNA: TGTGCCAGCAGCCTGAACTCTGGGGCCAACGTCCTGACTTTC

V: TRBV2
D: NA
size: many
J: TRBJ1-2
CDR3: CASSPREYGYTF
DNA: TGTGCCAGCAGTCCCAGGGAATATGGCTACACCTTC

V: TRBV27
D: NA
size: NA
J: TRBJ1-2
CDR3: CASSPTDRTNYGYTF
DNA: TGTGCCAGCAGTCCGACGGACAGAACTAACTATGGCTACACCTTC

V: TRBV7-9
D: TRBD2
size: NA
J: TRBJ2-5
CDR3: CASSWAPGGGPETQYF
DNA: TGTGCCAGCAGCTGGGCCCCGGGGGGGGGCCCGGAGACCCAGTACTTC

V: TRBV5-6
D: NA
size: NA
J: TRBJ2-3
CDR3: CASSSTRGTDTQYF
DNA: TGTGCCAGCAGCTCTACTAGGGGCACAGATACGCAGTATTTT

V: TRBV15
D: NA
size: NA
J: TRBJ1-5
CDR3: CATRDDSQPQHF
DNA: TGTGCCACCAGAGACGACAGCCAGCCCCAGCATTTT

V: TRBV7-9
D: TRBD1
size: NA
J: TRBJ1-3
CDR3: CASRTGGNTIYF
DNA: TGTGCCAGTCGGACAGGGGGAAACACCATATATTTT

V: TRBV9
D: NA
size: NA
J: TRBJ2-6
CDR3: CASSLEGVPISGANVLTF
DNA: TGTGCCAGCAGTCTAGAGGGGGTACCCATATCTGGGGCCAACGTCCTGACTTTC

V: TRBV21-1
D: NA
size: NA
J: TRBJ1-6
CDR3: CASSRDRGRSYNSPLHF
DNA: TGTGCCAGCAGCAGAGACAGGGGGAGGTCCTATAATTCACCCCTCCACTTT

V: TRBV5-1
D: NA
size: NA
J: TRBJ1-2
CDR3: CASSLGPQGWGYTF
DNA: TGCGCCAGCAGCTTGGGACCTCAGGGCTGGGGCTACACCTTC

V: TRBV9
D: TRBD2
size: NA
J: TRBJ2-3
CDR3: CASSVSAGNADTQYF
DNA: TGTGCCAGCAGCGTCTCAGCGGGGAACGCAGATACGCAGTATTTT

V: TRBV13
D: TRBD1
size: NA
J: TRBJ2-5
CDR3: CASSPGGTGMYQETQYF
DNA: TGTGCCAGCAGCCCCGGGGGGACAGGGATGTACCAAGAGACCCAGTACTTC